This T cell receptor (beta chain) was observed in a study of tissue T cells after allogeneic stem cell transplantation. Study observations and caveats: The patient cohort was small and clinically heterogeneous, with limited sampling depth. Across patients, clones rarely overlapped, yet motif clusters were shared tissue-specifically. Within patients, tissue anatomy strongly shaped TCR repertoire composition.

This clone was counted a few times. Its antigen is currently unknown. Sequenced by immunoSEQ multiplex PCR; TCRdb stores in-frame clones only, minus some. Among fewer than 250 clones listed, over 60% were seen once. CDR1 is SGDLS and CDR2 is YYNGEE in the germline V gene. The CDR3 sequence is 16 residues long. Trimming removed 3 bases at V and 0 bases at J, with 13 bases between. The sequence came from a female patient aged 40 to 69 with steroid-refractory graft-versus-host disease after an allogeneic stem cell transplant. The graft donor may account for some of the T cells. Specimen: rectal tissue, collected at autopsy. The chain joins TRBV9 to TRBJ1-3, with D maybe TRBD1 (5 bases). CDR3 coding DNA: TGTGCCAGCAGCGAACGAGATGGGGCCTCTGGAAACACCATATATTTT. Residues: CASSERDGASGNTIYF.